The 29 T cell receptor beta chains reported below all come from one sample, sequenced in a study of T cells in Graves' hyperthyroidism and ophthalmopathy. Using RNA transcripts as the source, TCR beta CDR3 regions were amplified. With the HTBI primer set, the TCR CDR3 went through a first round of RT-PCR. One entry per CDR3 protein results from TCRdb running MiXCR on the multiplex PCR reads. The data show fewer than 450,000 distinct CDR3 sequences, about 18% seen once. Sequencing was performed on blood. Receptors originate from a woman in her twenties or thirties with Graves' hyperthyroidism that later progressed to Graves' ophthalmopathy.

The count of this clonotype is one. V is TRBV10-3 and J is TRBJ1-3; D is uncertain. V was clipped by 3 bases and J by 0 bases, with 6 bases between them. The V gene's germline CDR1 is ENHRY and CDR2 SYGVKD. The CDR3 consists of 14 residues. The CDR3 bases are TGTGCCATCAGTGACAGGAACTCTGGAAACACCATATATTTT. Translated: CAISDRNSGNTIYF.

This rearrangement joins TRBV12-3 or TRBV12-4 to TRBJ2-7, with a possible D match to TRBD1 (5 bases). This CDR3 contains 15 residues. Trimming left V 2 bases short and J 4 bases short, with 15 bases between. CDR3 residues: CASSLQGLVRYEQYF. The DNA of the CDR3 is TGTGCCAGCAGTTTACAGGGTCTTGTACGGTACGAGCAGTACTTC.

The table lists this clonotype with a few counts. Here the CDR3 reads CASSLGALAGVYNEQFF. CDR3 nucleotides: TGTGCCAGCAGCCTGGGGGCACTAGCGGGAGTTTACAATGAGCAGTTCTTC. The genes are TRBV5-4 and TRBJ2-1; 11 nucleotides agree with TRBD2. The CDR3 consists of 17 residues. With V trimmed by 4 bases and J by 4 bases, 10 bases remained unmatched. Germline-derived CDR1 and CDR2 are SGHNT and YYREEE (reference sequence).

The chain carries TRBV6-6 and TRBJ2-1; D unresolved. V lost 0 bases and J lost 3, with 9 bases in between. Germline loops: CDR1 MNHNY, CDR2 SVGAGI (reference sequence). The CDR3 is 15 amino acids. CDR3 in DNA: TGTGCCAGCAGTTACTCTGCGACCAACTACAATGAGCAGTTCTTC. Its translation is CASSYSATNYNEQFF.

Concerning this clonotype: It may be a read error: a sequence one base away is much more abundant. The genes are TRBV28 and TRBJ2-1; D is possibly TRBD2 (5 bases). V shed 1 base and J shed 8 bases, with 12 bases lying between them. The germline V gene encodes CDR1 MDHEN and CDR2 SYDVKM. This CDR3 is 14 amino acids long. CDR3 amino acids: CASSLFGEKDEQFF. For the CDR3, the DNA is TGTGCCAGCAGTTTATTCGGGGAGAAGGATGAGCAGTTCTTC.

The rearrangement links TRBV4-1 to TRBJ2-5; 8 bases fit TRBD1. V lost 0 bases, J lost 4 bases, and 7 bases stayed unmatched. The CDR3 extends over 16 amino acids. CDR1 is MGHRA, CDR2 YSYEKL, per germline. CDR3 in amino acids: CASSQEIGQGRETQYF. The CDR3 DNA sequence: TGCGCCAGCAGCCAAGAGATCGGACAGGGTAGAGAGACCCAGTACTTC.

This clonotype came up many times. The gene calls are TRBV11-2 and TRBJ2-2; 7 bases fit TRBD1. Germline loops: CDR1 SGHAT, CDR2 FQNNGV. The CDR3 sequence is 15 residues long. V trimming: 5 bases; J trimming: 3 bases; junction bases outside the gene matches: 6. The CDR3 loop is CASSTTGTDTGELFF. Here the CDR3 DNA reads TGTGCCAGCAGCACGACCGGGACAGACACCGGGGAGCTGTTTTTT. Combining the CDR3 with reference TRBV11-2 and TRBJ2-2 gives the whole variable domain EAGVAQSPRYKIIEKRQSVAFWCNPISGHATLYWYQQILGQGPKLLIQFQNNGVVDDSQLPKDRFSAERLKGVDSTLKIQPAKLEDSAVYLCASSTTGTDTGELFFGEGSRLTVL.

Many counts were recorded for this clonotype. V and J are TRBV10-2 and TRBJ2-1; possibly TRBD1 or TRBD2 for D (6 bases each). Looked up from germline, CDR1 is WSHSY and CDR2 is SAAADI. The CDR3 has 13 amino acids. The V end lost 3 bases, the J end lost 10 bases, and 13 bases lay between the germline ends. DNA for the CDR3: TGCGCCAGCAGTGATTTTGAGGGGGGCGAGCAGTTCTTC. As protein: CASSDFEGGEQFF.

This clonotype was counted a few times. The chain links TRBV4-1 to TRBJ2-2, with TRBD1 identical over 7 bases. Germline lookup yields CDR1 MGHRA and CDR2 YSYEKL. The junction had 7 bases not matched to a gene; V was cut back by 4 bases and J by 5 bases. The CDR3 has 15 residues. CDR3 DNA sequence: TGCGCCAGCAGCCGCACAGGGGATGGAACCGGGGAGCTGTTTTTT. Protein product: CASSRTGDGTGELFF.

This clonotype was counted ten times or more. This chain uses TRBV2 with TRBJ2-5; 7 bases match TRBD1. Germline CDR1 reads SNHLY; CDR2 reads FYNNEI. Unmatched junction bases numbered 10, after V lost 11 bases and J lost 4 bases. This CDR3 has 13 amino acids. In DNA, the CDR3 is TGTGCCGGGTACCGGGACAGAAGAGAGACCCAGTACTTC. This sequence encodes CAGYRDRRETQYF.

This clonotype was seen repeatedly, ten times or more. The rearrangement joins TRBV28 to TRBJ1-1; a possible D gene is TRBD1 (5 bases). This CDR3 spans 17 amino acids. Germline CDR1 reads MDHEN; CDR2 reads SYDVKM. V was pared by 4 bases and J by 0 bases, with 18 bases between. The CDR3 bases are TGTGCCAGCAGTTGGTTGCAGGGTATTGGGATGAACACTGAAGCTTTCTTT. Its translation is CASSWLQGIGMNTEAFF.

The chain employs TRBV7-9 and TRBJ2-1; 13 nucleotides agree with TRBD2. The CDR3 has 17 amino acids. Trimming at V came to 2 bases and at J to 7 bases, leaving 8 bases not matched to a gene. Germline assignment: CDR1 SEHNR and CDR2 FQNEAQ (reference sequence). CDR3 sequence: CASSLFRTSGSGNEQFF. DNA of the CDR3: TGTGCCAGCAGCTTATTCCGGACTAGCGGGAGTGGTAATGAGCAGTTCTTC.

The rearrangement links TRBV4-1 to TRBJ2-7, with TRBD1 as a possible D gene (6 bases). The CDR3 covers 15 residues. Looked up from germline, CDR1 is MGHRA and CDR2 is YSYEKL. The ends were cut back, 4 bases at V and 0 bases at J, with 13 bases in the middle. The CDR3 nucleotides read TGCGCCAGCAGCCTCCGGGACACCAGCTCCTACGAGCAGTACTTC. Encoded protein: CASSLRDTSSYEQYF.

This clonotype was found many times. This chain connects TRBV6-1 to TRBJ1-5, with 8 bases identical to TRBD1. Trimming at V came to 4 bases and at J to 4 bases, leaving 3 bases not matched to a gene. This CDR3 has 14 residues. Germline CDR1 MNHNS, CDR2 SASEGT. The CDR3 sequence is CASSGGQENQPQHF. Here the CDR3 DNA reads TGTGCCAGCAGTGGGGGACAGGAGAATCAGCCCCAGCATTTT.

This clonotype was observed at least ten times. The chain joins TRBV6-1 to TRBJ2-1; tentatively, D is TRBD2 (6 bases). CDR3 length: 15 residues. Trimming removed 6 bases from V and 1 base from J, with 13 bases in between. CDR1 is MNHNS and CDR2 is SASEGT in the germline V gene. DNA for the CDR3: TGTGCCAGCAGAACTAGCTTTCGTTCCTACAATGAGCAGTTCTTC. It encodes CASRTSFRSYNEQFF.

Comment on this clonotype: One base away lies a much larger clone, so this may be a sequencing read error. The CDR3 DNA follows: TGTGCCAGCAGTTTACTCCCTCCTAGCAGGAGGTTCGACGGGGAGCTGTTTTTT. The encoded protein is CASSLLPPSRRFDGELFF. The chain uses TRBV27 and TRBJ2-2; maybe TRBD2 (5 bases). V was pared by 2 bases and J by 7 bases, with 23 bases between. The CDR3 runs to 18 residues. Germline CDR1 is MNHEY and CDR2 is SMNVEV (reference sequence).

The table lists this clonotype with many counts. V and J are TRBV15 and TRBJ2-7; unclear D gene. The germline V gene has CDR1 LNHNV and CDR2 YYDKDF (reference sequence). V was shortened by 0 bases and J by 0 bases, with 15 bases between the two germline ends. The CDR3 totals 17 residues. CDR3 region: CATSRDPPFGNSYEQYF. Here the CDR3 DNA reads TGTGCCACCAGCAGAGATCCCCCCTTTGGCAACTCCTACGAGCAGTACTTC.

This clonotype was observed at least ten times. V is TRBV19 and J is TRBJ1-5; 7 bases agree with TRBD1. Germline CDR1 reads LNHDA; CDR2 reads SQIVND (reference sequence). The V segment lost 3 bases and the J segment 2 bases; nucleotides outside the gene matches: 4. This CDR3 has 15 amino acids. For the CDR3, the DNA is TGTGCCAGTAGTATCCAGGGGGGTGGCAATCAGCCCCAGCATTTT. Residues: CASSIQGGGNQPQHF.

This rearrangement joins TRBV7-9 to TRBJ1-1; weak D call: TRBD1 (5 bases). Deletions cut 9 bases from V and 0 bases from J, with 14 bases between. In germline, CDR1 is SEHNR, CDR2 FQNEAQ (reference sequence). This CDR3 comprises 14 residues. Written as DNA, the CDR3 is TGTGCCAGTCGCGGGGGTTCCATGAACACTGAAGCTTTCTTT. Residues: CASRGGSMNTEAFF.

The chain couples TRBV20-1 to TRBJ2-7; weak D call: TRBD1 (6 bases). Germline lookup yields CDR1 DFQATT and CDR2 SNEGSKA (reference sequence). The CDR3 is 13 amino acids. Trimming took off 2 bases at V and 3 bases at J, with 11 bases between the two ends. The CDR3 nucleotides read TGCAGTGCTAGAATGGGGGCATACTACGAGCAGTACTTC. As protein: CSARMGAYYEQYF.

Only a few counts were recorded for this clonotype. The J gene is TRBJ1-2, the V gene TRBV29-1; 8 bases line up with TRBD1. Germline trimming cut 5 bases from V and 12 bases from J; bases unmatched to any gene: 8. Germline V CDR1 and CDR2: SQVTM, ANQGSEA. This CDR3 has 11 residues. CDR3 residues: CSVLDGQGNTF. The CDR3 DNA is TGCAGCGTTTTGGATGGACAGGGCAACACCTTC.

In its sample, this clonotype was seen many times. The chain uses TRBV20-1 and TRBJ2-3; 12 bases line up with TRBD2. Germline CDR1 is DFQATT and CDR2 is SNEGSKA (reference sequence). There are 20 residues in the CDR3. Losses at the gene ends were 5 bases for V and 0 bases for J; bases not matched to a gene: 18. CDR3 coding DNA: TGCAGTGCTCTTCCCCTAGCGGGGGGGCCGGCTGCACTTAGCACAGATACGCAGTATTTT. Amino acids: CSALPLAGGPAALSTDTQYF.

The chain couples TRBV14 to TRBJ2-3; the D is unclear. V lost 5 bases and J lost 1, with 10 bases in between. The CDR3 length is 14 residues. Germline CDR1 is SGHDN and CDR2 is FVKESK. The CDR3 here is CASSSSSGTDTQYF. The CDR3 DNA is TGTGCCAGCAGCTCCTCCAGTGGCACAGATACGCAGTATTTT. Full variable domain (rest looked up from reference TRBV14 and TRBJ2-3): EAGVTQFPSHSVIEKGQTVTLRCDPISGHDNLYWYRRVMGKEIKFLLHFVKESKQDESGMPNNRFLAERTGGTYSTLKVQPAELEDSGVYFCASSSSSGTDTQYFGPGTRLTVL.

In DNA form, the CDR3 reads TGCGCCAGCAGCTTGGGGGGACCCGGAATGGGTACGCAGTATTTT. Translation gives CASSLGGPGMGTQYF. V is TRBV5-1 and J is TRBJ2-3; D is perhaps TRBD1 or TRBD2 (5 bases each). V lost 0 bases and J 8 bases, leaving 16 bases between the germline ends. The germline gives CDR1 SGHRS, CDR2 YFSETQ. This CDR3 comprises 15 residues.

This clonotype was counted ten times or more. The genes are TRBV7-9 and TRBJ2-7; TRBD1 agrees at 7 bases. Trimming cost V 4 bases and J 2 bases; bases outside gene matches: 5. The CDR3 extends over 14 amino acids. The germline CDR1 and CDR2 sequences are SEHNR and FQNEAQ (reference sequence). DNA of the CDR3: TGTGCCAGCAGCTCAAAAACAGGGGCCTACGAGCAGTACTTC. This translates into CASSSKTGAYEQYF.

This clonotype was detected many times. This rearrangement joins TRBV14 to TRBJ1-4; D perhaps matches TRBD1 (5 bases). V was clipped by 0 bases and J by 4 bases, with 15 bases between them. Per the germline V gene, CDR1 is SGHDN and CDR2 is FVKESK. The CDR3 runs to 17 residues. Here the CDR3 DNA reads TGTGCCAGCAGCCAAGATCCCCCAGGGTTAAGTAATGAAAAACTGTTTTTT. Protein sequence: CASSQDPPGLSNEKLFF.

This clonotype came up a few times. The chain has TRBV20-1 and TRBJ2-1; tentatively, D is TRBD2 (6 bases). The CDR3 length is 16 residues. The germline V gene has CDR1 DFQATT and CDR2 SNEGSKA (reference sequence). Trimming removed 1 base at V and 5 bases at J, with 18 bases between. The CDR3 loop is CSARVLGEAINNEQFF. The CDR3 DNA reads as TGCAGTGCTAGAGTTCTGGGGGAGGCCATAAACAATGAGCAGTTCTTC.

This clonotype was seen at least ten times. V usage is TRBV19 and J usage is TRBJ1-6; D may be TRBD1 (5 bases). CDR1 is LNHDA and CDR2 is SQIVND in the germline V gene (reference sequence). Trimming took 5 bases from V and 9 from J, leaving 20 bases between them. CDR3 length equals 16 residues. The CDR3 spells CASSFYPGTRSSPLHF. The CDR3 coding sequence is TGTGCCAGTAGTTTCTACCCCGGGACCCGGAGTTCACCCCTCCACTTT.

V gene TRBV2 combines with J gene TRBJ2-3, with a tentative D call TRBD1 (6 bases). CDR3 size: 17 residues. Germline V CDR1 and CDR2: SNHLY, FYNNEI. Trimming stripped 6 bases from V and 1 base from J, with 20 bases between. The CDR3 sequence is CASSPRSGTYGTDTQYF. The CDR3 DNA reads TGTGCCAGCAGCCCCCGCTCCGGGACATATGGCACAGATACGCAGTATTTT.